Below, 29 T cell receptor beta chains from the same sample are listed, as sequenced in a study of T cell responses to AZD1222 COVID-19 vaccine. The protocol was immunoSEQ multiplex PCR, while the TCRdb copy is restricted to in-frame clones and leaves out a portion. The table has about 120,000 clones, around 90% seen once; the top ten hold 3.5% to 4.5%. The material was peripheral blood, obtained 28 days after the second dose of the MenACWY control vaccine. The receptors come from an adult who received the MenACWY meningococcal vaccine as a control.

The rearrangement joins TRBV9 to TRBJ2-3, with a possible D match to TRBD1 (6 bases). With 0 bases removed from V and 0 bases from J, the gap between germline ends came to 8 bases. Germline assignment: CDR1 SGDLS and CDR2 YYNGEE. The CDR3 is made up of 15 amino acids. DNA for the CDR3: TGTGCCAGCAGCGTAGGGACAGTTAGCACAGATACGCAGTATTTT. It specifies CASSVGTVSTDTQYF.

V is TRBV6-5 and J is TRBJ2-7; D perhaps matches TRBD2 (6 bases). Between the trimmed V and J ends, which lost 6 bases and 5 bases, there was a span of 17 bases. CDR3 length: 14 amino acids. Per germline, CDR1 MNHEY and CDR2 SVGAGI. Here the CDR3 DNA reads TGTGCCAGCAGCTCGGCGGGGATCGGCGACGAGCAGTACGTC. Translating it yields CASSSAGIGDEQYV.

The chain's CDR3 is CASSAQGLAVSYNEQFF. The CDR3 DNA reads as TGTGCCAGCAGCGCACAAGGACTAGCGGTCTCCTACAATGAGCAGTTCTTC. The chain joins TRBV7-3 to TRBJ2-1; the match to TRBD2 covers 10 bases. After removal of 5 bases from V and 0 bases from J, the junction contained 7 bases not matched to a gene. The germline V gene encodes CDR1 SGHTA and CDR2 FQGTGA. The CDR3 contains 17 residues.

The chain links TRBV24-1 to TRBJ2-7, with D unresolved. V shed 9 bases and J shed 1 base, with 9 bases lying between them. Germline-derived CDR1 and CDR2 are KGHDR and SFDVKD. The CDR3 contains 12 residues. CDR3 sequence (DNA): TGTGCCACCGTTTACTGTTCCTACGAGCAGTACTTC. Translation: CATVYCSYEQYF.

This chain links TRBV7-9 with TRBJ2-5; TRBD2 agrees at 7 bases. Germline V lookup: CDR1 SEHNR, CDR2 FQNEAQ (reference sequence). The CDR3 is 16 amino acids. After removal of 3 bases from V and 2 bases from J, the junction contained 9 bases not matched to a gene. DNA for the CDR3: TGTGCCAGCAGCTTGGGGGGGACGCGGTTACAAGAGACCCAGTACTTC. Translating gives CASSLGGTRLQETQYF.

This chain uses TRBV9 with TRBJ2-7, with D possibly TRBD2 on 6 matching bases. Trimming removed 6 bases at V and 5 bases at J, with 18 bases between. Germline CDR1 reads SGDLS; CDR2 reads YYNGEE. The CDR3 is made up of 14 amino acids. CDR3 bases: TGTGCCAGCATCGGTTTCGGGGGAGTCAACGAGCAGTACTTC. Translation: CASIGFGGVNEQYF.

This clone appeared once. The gene calls are TRBV11-1 and TRBJ1-3; 7 bases match TRBD1. In germline, CDR1 is SGHAT, CDR2 FQDESV (reference sequence). V was pared by 5 bases and J by 2 bases, with 6 bases of the junction left unmatched. This CDR3 is built from 15 residues. DNA for the CDR3: TGTGCCAGCAGCATCACAGGGGCGACTGGAAACACCATATATTTT. Protein: CASSITGATGNTIYF.

CDR3 DNA: TGTGCCAGCAGCCCCCAGTCGGGGACTAGCGGGGCAGATACGCAGTATTTT. Residues: CASSPQSGTSGADTQYF. The rearrangement uses TRBV6-4 and TRBJ2-3, with TRBD2 identical over 13 bases. V shed 6 bases and J 4 bases; nucleotides not matched to a gene: 10. Germline-derived CDR1 and CDR2 are MRHNA and SNTAGT. The CDR3 has 17 residues.

The chain uses TRBV10-2 and TRBJ1-1; D gene uncertain. CDR3 size: 13 residues. The V and J ends lost 2 bases and 7 bases respectively, with 11 bases between them. The germline gives CDR1 WSHSY, CDR2 SAAADI. CDR3 in amino acids: CASSERAWGEAFF. CDR3 nucleotide sequence: TGCGCCAGCAGTGAGAGGGCATGGGGTGAAGCTTTCTTT.

The rearrangement links TRBV7-8 to TRBJ2-5; weak D call: TRBD2 (6 bases). The CDR3 loop spans 14 amino acids. Germline loops: CDR1 SGHVS, CDR2 FQNEAQ. Deletions cut 3 bases from V and 4 bases from J, with 12 bases between. The CDR3 DNA follows: TGTGCCAGCAGCTTGGGTAGGGGAGGAGAGACCCAGTACTTC. As protein: CASSLGRGGETQYF.

The chain recombines TRBV29-1 with TRBJ1-6; 7 bases map to TRBD1. V was pared by 7 bases and J by 7 bases, with 7 bases of the junction left unmatched. The CDR3 is 13 amino acids. Germline V lookup: CDR1 SQVTM, CDR2 ANQGSEA. CDR3 nucleotides: TGCAGCGCCAAAACAGGGGCCAATTCACCCCTCCACTTT. Translation: CSAKTGANSPLHF. The full variable domain, completed using reference TRBV29-1 and TRBJ1-6, is SAVISQKPSRDICQRGTSLTIQCQVDSQVTMMFWYRQQPGQSLTLIATANQGSEATYESGFVIDKFPISRPNLTFSTLTVSNMSPEDSSIYLCSAKTGANSPLHFGNGTRLTVT.

The chain is built from TRBV21-1 and TRBJ2-7; TRBD1, the D gene given by the table, was not confirmed from the DNA. TRBV21-1 is annotated as a pseudogene. This CDR3 contains 14 residues. CDR3 residues: CASSKVGSLCEQYV. The CDR3 DNA follows: TGTGCCAGCAGCAAAGTGGGCAGCTTGTGCGAGCAGTACGTC.

The chain recombines TRBV15 with TRBJ2-3; TRBD2 matches 14 bases. The V and J ends lost 3 bases and 4 bases, in that order; junction bases with no gene match: 3. The CDR3 has 16 amino acids. Looked up from germline, CDR1 is LNHNV and CDR2 is YYDKDF (reference sequence). The CDR3 region is CATSSWTSGRPDTQYF. The DNA for the CDR3 is TGTGCCACCAGCAGCTGGACTAGCGGGAGGCCAGATACGCAGTATTTT.

The rearrangement uses TRBV9 and TRBJ2-3, with D uncertain. Germline values: CDR1 SGDLS, CDR2 YYNGEE. The V end lost 0 bases, the J end lost 9 bases, and 8 bases lay between the germline ends. The CDR3 has 12 amino acids. The CDR3 sequence: CASSVAGDTQYF. Written as DNA, the CDR3 is TGTGCCAGCAGCGTAGCGGGTGACACGCAGTATTTT.

The V call is TRBV4-1, the J call TRBJ2-2; TRBD2 matches 9 bases. V shed 2 bases and J 4 bases; nucleotides not matched to a gene: 5. The CDR3 is made up of 16 amino acids. CDR1 and CDR2 from the germline V gene are MGHRA and YSYEKL. The CDR3 is CASSQSLAGPTGELFF. As DNA, the CDR3 is TGCGCCAGCAGCCAATCCCTAGCGGGACCCACCGGGGAGCTGTTTTTT.

This chain uses TRBV28 with TRBJ1-6, with a weak D call TRBD1 (6 bases). This CDR3 is built from 14 residues. V was shortened by 6 bases and J by 4 bases, with 10 bases between the two germline ends. In germline, CDR1 is MDHEN, CDR2 SYDVKM. The CDR3 sequence: CASSRTVYNSPLHF. CDR3 bases: TGTGCCAGCAGCCGGACAGTATATAATTCACCCCTCCACTTT.

The chain joins TRBV7-9 to TRBJ2-7, with a tentative D call TRBD1 (5 bases). Germline assignment: CDR1 SEHNR and CDR2 FQNEAQ (reference sequence). This CDR3 region has 14 residues. The V and J ends lost 1 base and 2 bases respectively, with 9 bases between them. The CDR3 region has the DNA TGTGCCAGCAGCTTAGAGGGGCCTGCCTACGAGCAGTACTTC. It yields the protein CASSLEGPAYEQYF.

The V and J genes are TRBV24-1 and TRBJ1-2; D is uncertain. CDR1 is KGHDR, CDR2 SFDVKD, per germline. This CDR3 is 12 amino acids long. V was shortened by 3 bases and J by 7 bases, with 8 bases between the two germline ends. CDR3 nucleotides: TGTGCCACCAGTGATCTCCGCAGTGGCTACACCTTC. It encodes CATSDLRSGYTF.

Within the sample, this clone is medium-sized. This sequence joins TRBV10-3 and TRBJ2-5; TRBD1 might be the D (6 bases). From germline, CDR1 is ENHRY and CDR2 SYGVKD. CDR3 length: 17 residues. V was shortened by 8 bases and J by 2 bases, with 24 bases between the two germline ends. Written as DNA, the CDR3 is TGTGCCATCTCAAACGACCACAGCAGGGGATGGCAAGAGACCCAGTACTTC. Protein: CAISNDHSRGWQETQYF.

With regard to this clone: This sample also contains other DNA sequences that code for the same CDR3. The chain uses TRBV7-2 and TRBJ1-6; D ambiguous. This CDR3 spans 16 amino acids. V was shortened by 1 base and J by 0 bases, with 7 bases between the two germline ends. CDR1 and CDR2 from the germline V gene are SGHTA and FQGNSA. The CDR3 loop is CASSLGLSSYNSPLHF. In DNA form, the CDR3 reads TGTGCCAGCAGCTTAGGCCTAAGCTCCTATAATTCACCCCTCCACTTT.

J is TRBJ2-7 and V is TRBV29-1; D is possibly TRBD1 or TRBD2 (5 bases each). V lost 4 bases and J lost 0, with 13 bases in between. Germline values: CDR1 SQVTM, CDR2 ANQGSEA. This CDR3 comprises 14 residues. The CDR3 nucleotides read TGCAGCGTTGGTGGGACGGGGAGCTCCTACGAGCAGTACTTC. It codes for CSVGGTGSSYEQYF.

The chain joins TRBV11-2 to TRBJ1-2; the D gene is possibly TRBD1 (5 bases). Germline CDR1 and CDR2: SGHAT and FQNNGV. Trimming removed 1 base at V and 8 bases at J, with 8 bases between. The CDR3 contains 12 residues. CDR3 sequence (DNA): TGTGCCAGCAGCTTAGTTGGGACCGGCTACACCTTC. As protein: CASSLVGTGYTF.

The CDR3 sequence is CASSPRSGGRDTQYF. Written as DNA, the CDR3 is TGTGCCAGCAGTCCCAGGAGCGGCGGAAGGGATACGCAGTATTTT. The chain employs TRBV28 and TRBJ2-3; D is perhaps TRBD2 (5 bases). Deletions cut 5 bases from V and 6 bases from J, with 18 bases between. The germline V gene encodes CDR1 MDHEN and CDR2 SYDVKM. This CDR3 spans 15 amino acids.

This chain links TRBV6-5 with TRBJ2-1; 7 bases are a match to TRBD2. CDR1 is MNHEY and CDR2 is SVGAGI in the germline V gene. The CDR3 consists of 13 residues. With 6 bases clipped from V and 4 bases from J, the junction kept 3 bases outside the gene matches. For the CDR3, the DNA is TGTGCCAGCAGACTAGCGAGATACAATGAGCAGTTCTTC. This gives the protein CASRLARYNEQFF.

This rearrangement joins TRBV3-1 (or the pseudogene TRBV3-2) to TRBJ2-5; D is undetermined. The germline gives CDR1 LGHDT, CDR2 YNNKEL (reference sequence). V gave up 0 bases and J gave up 2 bases, with 16 bases separating them. This CDR3 is built from 17 residues. CDR3 protein: CASSQERGSGKQETQYF. For the CDR3, the DNA is TGTGCCAGCAGCCAAGAACGTGGCTCCGGAAAACAAGAGACCCAGTACTTC.

The chain joins TRBV5-1 to TRBJ2-5; D not resolved. V lost 4 bases and J 0 bases, leaving 7 bases between the germline ends. The CDR3 sequence is 13 residues long. Per the germline V gene, CDR1 is SGHRS and CDR2 is YFSETQ. The CDR3 DNA follows: TGCGCCAGCAGCCGAGATGACCAAGAGACCCAGTACTTC. Translation gives CASSRDDQETQYF.

This clone appeared once. The chain combines TRBV6-4 with TRBJ2-5; 10 nucleotides line up with TRBD2. V lost 4 bases to trimming and J lost 1 base; unmatched junction nucleotides: 6. The CDR3 runs to 16 residues. Germline V gives CDR1 MRHNA, CDR2 SNTAGT. The CDR3 DNA sequence: TGTGCCAGCAGTGCCTTAGCGGGAGGAGGCCAAGAGACCCAGTACTTC. Its protein product is CASSALAGGGQETQYF.

The chain has TRBV5-1 and TRBJ2-5; no firm D call. CDR1 and CDR2 (germline): SGHRS, YFSETQ. The length of the CDR3 is 14 residues. The ends were cut back, 1 base at V and 3 bases at J, with 10 bases in the middle. CDR3 in DNA: TGCGCCAGCAGCTTGACGACGAGCGAAGAGACCCAGTACTTC. This encodes CASSLTTSEETQYF.

CDR3 sequence reads: CASSSVTSGGINEQFF. The CDR3 nucleotides are TGTGCCAGCAGCTCCGTAACTAGCGGGGGTATCAATGAGCAGTTCTTC. V is TRBV11-2 and J is TRBJ2-1; 11 nucleotides agree with TRBD2. CDR3 size: 16 residues. Trimming cost V 4 bases and J 6 bases; bases outside gene matches: 8. CDR1 is SGHAT, CDR2 FQNNGV, per germline.